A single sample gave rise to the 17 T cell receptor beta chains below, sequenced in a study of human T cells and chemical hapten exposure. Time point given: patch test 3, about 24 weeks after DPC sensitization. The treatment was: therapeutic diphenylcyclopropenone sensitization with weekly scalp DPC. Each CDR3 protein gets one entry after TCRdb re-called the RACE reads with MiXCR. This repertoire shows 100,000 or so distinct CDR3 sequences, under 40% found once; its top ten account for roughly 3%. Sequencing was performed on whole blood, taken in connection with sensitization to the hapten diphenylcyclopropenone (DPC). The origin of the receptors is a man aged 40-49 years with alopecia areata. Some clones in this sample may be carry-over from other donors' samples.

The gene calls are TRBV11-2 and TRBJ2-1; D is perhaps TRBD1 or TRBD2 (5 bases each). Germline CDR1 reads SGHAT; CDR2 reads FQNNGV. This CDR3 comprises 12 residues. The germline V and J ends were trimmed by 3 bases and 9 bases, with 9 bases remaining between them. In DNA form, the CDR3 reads TGTGCCAGCAGCTTGGGGGTCAGTGAGCAGTTCTTC. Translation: CASSLGVSEQFF. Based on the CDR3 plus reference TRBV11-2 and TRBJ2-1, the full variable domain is EAGVAQSPRYKIIEKRQSVAFWCNPISGHATLYWYQQILGQGPKLLIQFQNNGVVDDSQLPKDRFSAERLKGVDSTLKIQPAKLEDSAVYLCASSLGVSEQFFGPGTRLTVL.

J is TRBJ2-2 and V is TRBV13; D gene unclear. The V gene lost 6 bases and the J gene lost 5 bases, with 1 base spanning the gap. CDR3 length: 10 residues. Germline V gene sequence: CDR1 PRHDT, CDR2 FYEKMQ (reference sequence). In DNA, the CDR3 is TGTGCCAGCAGTACCGGGGAGCTGTTTTTT. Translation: CASSTGELFF.

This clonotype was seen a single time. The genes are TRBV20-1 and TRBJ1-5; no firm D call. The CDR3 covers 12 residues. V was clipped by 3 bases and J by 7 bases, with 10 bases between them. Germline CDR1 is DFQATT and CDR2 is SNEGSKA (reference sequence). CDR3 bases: TGCAGTGCTAGCGATGCGGGGCAGCCCCAGCATTTT. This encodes CSASDAGQPQHF.

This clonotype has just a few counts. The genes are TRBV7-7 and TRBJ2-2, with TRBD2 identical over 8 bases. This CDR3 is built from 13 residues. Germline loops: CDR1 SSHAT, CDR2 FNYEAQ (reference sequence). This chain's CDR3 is CAGGTSGSGELFF. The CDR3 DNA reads TGTGCTGGAGGGACTAGTGGAAGCGGGGAGCTGTTTTTT.

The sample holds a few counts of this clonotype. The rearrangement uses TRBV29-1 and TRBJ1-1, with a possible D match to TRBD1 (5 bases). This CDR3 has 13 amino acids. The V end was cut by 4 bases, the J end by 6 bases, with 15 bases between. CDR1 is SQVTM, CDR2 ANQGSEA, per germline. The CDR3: CSVVRGNGAEAFF. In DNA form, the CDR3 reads TGCAGCGTTGTTCGGGGGAATGGGGCTGAAGCTTTCTTT.

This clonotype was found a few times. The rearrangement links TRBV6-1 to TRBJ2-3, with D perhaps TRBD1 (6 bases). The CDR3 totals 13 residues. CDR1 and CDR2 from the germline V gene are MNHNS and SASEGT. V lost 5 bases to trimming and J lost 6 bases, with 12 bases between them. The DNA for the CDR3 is TGTGCCAGCAGTCAGGAGCAGGGGGATACGCAGTATTTT. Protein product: CASSQEQGDTQYF.

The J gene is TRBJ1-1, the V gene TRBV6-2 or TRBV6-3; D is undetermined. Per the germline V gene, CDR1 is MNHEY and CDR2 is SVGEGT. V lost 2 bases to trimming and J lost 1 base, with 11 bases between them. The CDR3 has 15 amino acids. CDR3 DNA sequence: TGTGCCAGCAGTTACGGAGTGCCCAGGAACACTGAAGCTTTCTTT. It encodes CASSYGVPRNTEAFF.

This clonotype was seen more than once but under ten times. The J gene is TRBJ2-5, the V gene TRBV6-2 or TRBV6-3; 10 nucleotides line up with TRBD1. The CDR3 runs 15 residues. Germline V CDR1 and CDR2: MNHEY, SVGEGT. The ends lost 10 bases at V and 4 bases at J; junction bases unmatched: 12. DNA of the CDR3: TGTGCCACCAAGGAATCGGGGACAGGGGTAGAGACCCAGTACTTC. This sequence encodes CATKESGTGVETQYF.

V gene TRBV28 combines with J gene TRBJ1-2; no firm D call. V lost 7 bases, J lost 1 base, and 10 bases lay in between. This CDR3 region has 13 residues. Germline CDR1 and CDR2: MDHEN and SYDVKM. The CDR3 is CASTIRSNYGYTF. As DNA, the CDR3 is TGTGCCAGCACCATACGGAGTAACTATGGCTACACCTTC.

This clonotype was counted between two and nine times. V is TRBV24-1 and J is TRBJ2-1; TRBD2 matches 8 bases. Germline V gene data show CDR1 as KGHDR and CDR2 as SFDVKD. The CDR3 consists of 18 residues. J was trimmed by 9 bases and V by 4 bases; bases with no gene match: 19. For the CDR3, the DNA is TGTGCCACCAGTGACCCCTCCCCCGGGAGGGCCAAGTCAGGTGAGCAGTTCTTC. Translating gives CATSDPSPGRAKSGEQFF.

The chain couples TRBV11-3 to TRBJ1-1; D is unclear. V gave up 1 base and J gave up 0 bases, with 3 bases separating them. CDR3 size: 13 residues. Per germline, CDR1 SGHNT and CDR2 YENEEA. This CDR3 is CASSLALNTEAFF. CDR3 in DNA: TGTGCCAGCAGCTTAGCATTGAACACTGAAGCTTTCTTT.

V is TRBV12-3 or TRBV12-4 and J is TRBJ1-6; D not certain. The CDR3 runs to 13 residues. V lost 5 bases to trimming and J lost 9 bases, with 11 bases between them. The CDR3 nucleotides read TGTGCCAGCAGTACTAACGGGGTTTCACCCCTCCACTTT. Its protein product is CASSTNGVSPLHF.

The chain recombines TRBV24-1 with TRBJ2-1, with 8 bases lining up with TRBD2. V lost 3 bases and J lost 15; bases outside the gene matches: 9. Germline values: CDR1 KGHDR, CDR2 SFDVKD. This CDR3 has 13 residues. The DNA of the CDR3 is TGTGCCACCAGTGATCTACGAAGCGGGAGTCGGTTCTTC. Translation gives CATSDLRSGSRFF.

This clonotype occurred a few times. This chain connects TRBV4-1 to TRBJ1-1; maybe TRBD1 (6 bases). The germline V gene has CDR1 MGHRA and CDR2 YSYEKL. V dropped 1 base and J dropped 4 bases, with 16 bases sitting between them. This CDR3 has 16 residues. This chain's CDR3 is CASSQVGGRLVTEAFF. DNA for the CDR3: TGCGCCAGCAGCCAAGTTGGGGGGCGGCTCGTCACTGAAGCTTTCTTT.

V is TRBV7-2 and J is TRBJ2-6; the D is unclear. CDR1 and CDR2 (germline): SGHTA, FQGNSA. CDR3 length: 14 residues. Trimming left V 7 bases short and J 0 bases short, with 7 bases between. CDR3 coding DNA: TGTGCCAGCATCCCAACCTCTGGGGCCAACGTCCTGACTTTC. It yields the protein CASIPTSGANVLTF.

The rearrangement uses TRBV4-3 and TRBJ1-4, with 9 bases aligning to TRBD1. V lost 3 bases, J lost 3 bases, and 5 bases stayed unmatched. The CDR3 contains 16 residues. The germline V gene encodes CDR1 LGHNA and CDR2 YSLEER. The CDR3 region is CASSQGQGNANEKLFF. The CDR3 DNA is TGCGCCAGCAGCCAGGGACAGGGAAACGCTAATGAAAAACTGTTTTTT.

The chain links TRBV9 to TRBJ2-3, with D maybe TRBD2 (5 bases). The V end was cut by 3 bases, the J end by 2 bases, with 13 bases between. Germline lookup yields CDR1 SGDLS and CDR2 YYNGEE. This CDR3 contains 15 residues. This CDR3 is CASSGDGLATDTQYF. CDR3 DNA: TGTGCCAGCAGCGGCGATGGTCTAGCCACAGATACGCAGTATTTT.